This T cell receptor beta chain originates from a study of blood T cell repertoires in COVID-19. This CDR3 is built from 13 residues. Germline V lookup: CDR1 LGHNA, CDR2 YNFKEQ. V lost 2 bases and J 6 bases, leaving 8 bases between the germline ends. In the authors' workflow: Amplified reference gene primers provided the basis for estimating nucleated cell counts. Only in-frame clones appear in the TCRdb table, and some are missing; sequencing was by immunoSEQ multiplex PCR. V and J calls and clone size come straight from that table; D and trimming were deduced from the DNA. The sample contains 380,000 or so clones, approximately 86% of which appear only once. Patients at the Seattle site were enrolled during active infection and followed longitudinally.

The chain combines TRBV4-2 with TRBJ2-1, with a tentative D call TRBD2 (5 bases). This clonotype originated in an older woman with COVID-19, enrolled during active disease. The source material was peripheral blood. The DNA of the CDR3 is TGTGCCAGCAGCCAATACAGCGGCAATGAGCAGTTCTTC. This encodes CASSQYSGNEQFF.